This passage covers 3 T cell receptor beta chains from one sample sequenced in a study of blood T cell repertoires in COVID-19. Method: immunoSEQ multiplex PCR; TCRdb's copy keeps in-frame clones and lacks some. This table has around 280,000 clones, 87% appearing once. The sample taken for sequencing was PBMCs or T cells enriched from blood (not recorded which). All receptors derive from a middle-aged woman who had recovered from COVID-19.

The CDR3, as DNA: TGTGCCAGCAGTTTAATTGGACTAGCCCACAATGAGCAGTTCTTC. Its translation: CASSLIGLAHNEQFF. V gene TRBV28 combines with J gene TRBJ2-1; 8 positions match TRBD2. CDR3 length equals 15 residues. Germline CDR1 is MDHEN and CDR2 is SYDVKM. The V segment lost 2 bases and the J segment 5 bases; nucleotides outside the gene matches: 5.

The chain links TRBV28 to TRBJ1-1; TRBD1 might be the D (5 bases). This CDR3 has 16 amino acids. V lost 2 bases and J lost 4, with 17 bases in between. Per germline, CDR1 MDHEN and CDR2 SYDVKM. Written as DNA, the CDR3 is TGTGCCAGCAGTTTAACCCCTGGCAGGGTAGGCACTGAAGCTTTCTTT. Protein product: CASSLTPGRVGTEAFF. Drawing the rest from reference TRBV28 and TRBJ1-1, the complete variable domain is DVKVTQSSRYLVKRTGEKVFLECVQDMDHENMFWYRQDPGLGLRLIYFSYDVKMKEKGDIPEGYSVSREKKERFSLILESASTNQTSMYLCASSLTPGRVGTEAFFGQGTRLTVV.

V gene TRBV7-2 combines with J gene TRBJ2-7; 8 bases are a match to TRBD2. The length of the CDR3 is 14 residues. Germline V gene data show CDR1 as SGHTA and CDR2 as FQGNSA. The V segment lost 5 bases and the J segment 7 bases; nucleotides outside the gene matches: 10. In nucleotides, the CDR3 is TGTGCCAGCAGCCCGGGGGGGGCCAACCGGGAGCAGTACTTC. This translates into CASSPGGANREQYF.